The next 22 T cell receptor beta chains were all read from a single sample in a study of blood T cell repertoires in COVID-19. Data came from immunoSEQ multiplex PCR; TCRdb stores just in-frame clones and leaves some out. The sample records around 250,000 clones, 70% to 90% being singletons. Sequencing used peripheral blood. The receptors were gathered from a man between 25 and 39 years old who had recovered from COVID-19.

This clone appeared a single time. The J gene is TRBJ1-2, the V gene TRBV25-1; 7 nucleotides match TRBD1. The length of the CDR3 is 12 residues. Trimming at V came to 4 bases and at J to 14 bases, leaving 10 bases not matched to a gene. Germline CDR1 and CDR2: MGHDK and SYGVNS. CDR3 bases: TGTGCCAGCAGTGGGCAGGGGGAGGAGCGTACCTTC. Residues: CASSGQGEERTF.

The DNA for the CDR3 is TGTGCCAGCAGTCAGAACGTTCAGCCCCAGCATTTT. Translated: CASSQNVQPQHF. The V gene is TRBV6-5, the J gene TRBJ1-5; D gene ambiguous. This CDR3 has 12 amino acids. The V end lost 5 bases, the J end lost 6 bases, and 8 bases lay between the germline ends. Germline V lookup: CDR1 MNHEY, CDR2 SVGAGI.

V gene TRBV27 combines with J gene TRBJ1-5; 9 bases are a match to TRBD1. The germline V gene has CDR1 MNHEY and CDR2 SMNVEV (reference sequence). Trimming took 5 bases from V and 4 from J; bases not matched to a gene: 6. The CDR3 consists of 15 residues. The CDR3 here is CASSVRQGENQPQHF. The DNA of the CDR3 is TGTGCCAGCAGTGTCCGACAGGGGGAAAATCAGCCCCAGCATTTT.

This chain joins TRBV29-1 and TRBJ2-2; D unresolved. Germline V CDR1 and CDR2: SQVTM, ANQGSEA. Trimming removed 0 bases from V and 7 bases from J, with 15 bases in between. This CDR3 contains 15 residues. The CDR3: CSVEDLPGNGGELFF. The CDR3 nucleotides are TGCAGCGTTGAAGATCTGCCAGGAAACGGCGGGGAGCTGTTTTTT.

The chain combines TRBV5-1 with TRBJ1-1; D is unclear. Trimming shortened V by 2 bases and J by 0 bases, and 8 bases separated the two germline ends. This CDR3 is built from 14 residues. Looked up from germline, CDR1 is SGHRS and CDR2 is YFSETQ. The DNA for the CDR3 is TGCGCCAGCAGCTTACAGAACATGAACACTGAAGCTTTCTTT. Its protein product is CASSLQNMNTEAFF. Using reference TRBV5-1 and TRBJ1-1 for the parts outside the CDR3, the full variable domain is KAGVTQTPRYLIKTRGQQVTLSCSPISGHRSVSWYQQTPGQGLQFLFEYFSETQRNKGNFPGRFSGRQFSNSRSEMNVSTLELGDSALYLCASSLQNMNTEAFFGQGTRLTVV.

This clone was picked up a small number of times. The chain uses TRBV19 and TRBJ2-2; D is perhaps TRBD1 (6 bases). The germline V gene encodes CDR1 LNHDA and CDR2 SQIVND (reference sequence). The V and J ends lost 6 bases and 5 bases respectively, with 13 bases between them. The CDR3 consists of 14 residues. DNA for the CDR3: TGTGCCAGTAGCAGGGGCCGCGAGACCGGGGAGCTGTTTTTT. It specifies CASSRGRETGELFF.

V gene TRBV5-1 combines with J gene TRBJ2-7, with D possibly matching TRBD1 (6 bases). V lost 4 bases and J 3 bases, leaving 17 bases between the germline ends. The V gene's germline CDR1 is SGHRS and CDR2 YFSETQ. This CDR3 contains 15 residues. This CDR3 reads CASSLTRGLGYEQYF. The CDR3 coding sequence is TGCGCCAGCAGCCTTACTAGGGGGTTAGGCTACGAGCAGTACTTC.

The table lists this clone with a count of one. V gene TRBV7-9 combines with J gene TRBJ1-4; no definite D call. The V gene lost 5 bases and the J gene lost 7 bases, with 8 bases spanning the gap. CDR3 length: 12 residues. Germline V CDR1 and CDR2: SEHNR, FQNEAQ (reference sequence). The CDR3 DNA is TGTGCCAGCAGCCGGGTAGTTGAAAAACTGTTTTTT. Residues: CASSRVVEKLFF. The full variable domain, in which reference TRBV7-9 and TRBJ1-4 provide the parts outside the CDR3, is DTGVSQNPRHKITKRGQNVTFRCDPISEHNRLYWYRQTLGQGPEFLTYFQNEAQLEKSRLLSDRFSAERPKGSFSTLEIQRTEQGDSAMYLCASSRVVEKLFFGSGTQLSVL.

The CDR3 region is CASSPGQGGYEQYF. CDR3 in DNA: TGTGCCAGCAGTCCCGGACAGGGGGGGTACGAGCAGTACTTC. This chain links TRBV6-5 with TRBJ2-7; 10 nucleotides line up with TRBD1. The CDR3 is 14 amino acids. J lost 4 bases, V lost 5 bases, and 5 bases had no gene match. From germline, CDR1 is MNHEY and CDR2 SVGAGI.

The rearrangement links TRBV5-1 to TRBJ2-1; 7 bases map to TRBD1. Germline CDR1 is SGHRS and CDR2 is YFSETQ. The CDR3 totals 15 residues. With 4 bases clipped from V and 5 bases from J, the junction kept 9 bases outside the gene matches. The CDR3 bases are TGCGCCAGCAGCCCGACCCTCGACAGGGACAATGAGCAGTTCTTC. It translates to CASSPTLDRDNEQFF.

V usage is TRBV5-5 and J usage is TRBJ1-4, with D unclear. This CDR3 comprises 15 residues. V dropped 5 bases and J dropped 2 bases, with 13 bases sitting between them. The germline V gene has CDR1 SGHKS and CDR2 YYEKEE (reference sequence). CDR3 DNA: TGTGCCAGCAGGATAATAGGAGGCACTAATGAAAAACTGTTTTTT. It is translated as CASRIIGGTNEKLFF.

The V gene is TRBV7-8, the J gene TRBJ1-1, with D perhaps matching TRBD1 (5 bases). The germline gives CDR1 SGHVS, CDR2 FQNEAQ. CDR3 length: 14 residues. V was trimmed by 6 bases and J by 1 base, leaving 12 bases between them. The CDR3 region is CASREYTGNTEAFF. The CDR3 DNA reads TGTGCCAGCAGAGAGTATACAGGGAACACTGAAGCTTTCTTT.

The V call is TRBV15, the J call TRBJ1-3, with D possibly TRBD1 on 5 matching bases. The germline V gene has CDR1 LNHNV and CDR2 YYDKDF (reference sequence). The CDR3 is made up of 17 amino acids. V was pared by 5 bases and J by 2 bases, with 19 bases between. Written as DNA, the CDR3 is TGTGCCACCAGCGATCTCTCTGCCCGGGGGGCTGGAAACACCATATATTTT. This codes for CATSDLSARGAGNTIYF.

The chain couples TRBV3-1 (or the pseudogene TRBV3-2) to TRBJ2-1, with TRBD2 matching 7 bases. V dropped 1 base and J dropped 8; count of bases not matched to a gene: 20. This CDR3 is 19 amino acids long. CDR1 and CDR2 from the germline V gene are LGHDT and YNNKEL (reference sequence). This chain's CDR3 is CASSQVMYSAPHREDEQFF. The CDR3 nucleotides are TGTGCCAGCAGCCAAGTGATGTACAGCGCCCCTCACCGGGAGGATGAGCAGTTCTTC.

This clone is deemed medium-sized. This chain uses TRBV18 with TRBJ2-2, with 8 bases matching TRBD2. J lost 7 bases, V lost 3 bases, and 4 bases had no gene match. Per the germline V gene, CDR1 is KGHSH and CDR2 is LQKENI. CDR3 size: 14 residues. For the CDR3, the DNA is TGTGCCAGCTCACCGACTAGCGACAACGGGGAGCTGTTTTTT. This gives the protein CASSPTSDNGELFF.

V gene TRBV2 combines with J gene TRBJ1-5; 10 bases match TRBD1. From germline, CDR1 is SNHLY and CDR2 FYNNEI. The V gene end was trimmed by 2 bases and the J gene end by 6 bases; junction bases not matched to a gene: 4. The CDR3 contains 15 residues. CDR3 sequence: CASSEPDRGFQPQHF. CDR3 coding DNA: TGTGCCAGCAGTGAACCGGACAGGGGGTTTCAGCCCCAGCATTTT.

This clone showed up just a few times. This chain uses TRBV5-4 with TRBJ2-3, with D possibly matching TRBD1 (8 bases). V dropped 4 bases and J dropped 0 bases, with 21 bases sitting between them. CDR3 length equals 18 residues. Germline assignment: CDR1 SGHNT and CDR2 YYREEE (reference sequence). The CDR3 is CASSRQGRVVVSTDTQYF. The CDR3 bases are TGTGCCAGCAGCCGACAGGGGAGGGTAGTGGTAAGCACAGATACGCAGTATTTT.

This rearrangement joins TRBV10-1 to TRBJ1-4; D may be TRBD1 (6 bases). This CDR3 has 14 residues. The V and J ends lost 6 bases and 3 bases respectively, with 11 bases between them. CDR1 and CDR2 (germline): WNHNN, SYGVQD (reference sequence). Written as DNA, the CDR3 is TGCGCCAGCAGAGGGGGGGTATCTAATGAAAAACTGTTTTTT. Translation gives CASRGGVSNEKLFF.

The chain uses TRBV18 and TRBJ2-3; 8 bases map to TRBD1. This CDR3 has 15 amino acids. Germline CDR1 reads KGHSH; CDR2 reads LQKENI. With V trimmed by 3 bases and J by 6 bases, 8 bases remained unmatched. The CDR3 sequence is CASSPPGQGRDTQYF. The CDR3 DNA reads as TGTGCCAGCTCACCCCCCGGACAGGGCAGGGATACGCAGTATTTT.

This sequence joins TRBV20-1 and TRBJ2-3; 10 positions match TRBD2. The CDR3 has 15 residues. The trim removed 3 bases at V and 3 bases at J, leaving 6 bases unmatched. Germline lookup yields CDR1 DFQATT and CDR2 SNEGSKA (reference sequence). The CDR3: CSASSGGPGTDTQYF. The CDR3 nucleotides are TGCAGTGCTAGTAGCGGGGGGCCGGGGACAGATACGCAGTATTTT.

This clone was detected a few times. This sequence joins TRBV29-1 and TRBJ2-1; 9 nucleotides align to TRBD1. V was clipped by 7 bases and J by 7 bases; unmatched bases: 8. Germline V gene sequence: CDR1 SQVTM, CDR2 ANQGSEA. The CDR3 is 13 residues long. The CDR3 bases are TGCAGCGCCGCGGGACAGGGTGGGAATGAGCAGTTCTTC. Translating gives CSAAGQGGNEQFF.

The chain's CDR3 is CASSSYRLERPGELFF. The CDR3 nucleotides are TGTGCCAGCAGCTCGTACCGACTAGAGCGGCCCGGGGAGCTGTTTTTT. V usage is TRBV11-2 and J usage is TRBJ2-2; a weak D match, TRBD2 (6 bases). There are 16 residues in the CDR3. V was clipped by 4 bases and J by 6 bases, with 18 bases between them. Germline V gene sequence: CDR1 SGHAT, CDR2 FQNNGV. The full variable domain, completed using reference TRBV11-2 and TRBJ2-2, is EAGVAQSPRYKIIEKRQSVAFWCNPISGHATLYWYQQILGQGPKLLIQFQNNGVVDDSQLPKDRFSAERLKGVDSTLKIQPAKLEDSAVYLCASSSYRLERPGELFFGEGSRLTVL.